Below, 17 T cell receptor beta chains from the same sample are listed, as sequenced in a study of blood T cell repertoires in COVID-19. TCRdb keeps only in-frame clones here, not all; method: immunoSEQ multiplex PCR. The sample consists of 110,000 to 150,000 clones, 80% to 90% of them appearing once. The sample was peripheral blood. The receptors here all came from a woman in her fifties or sixties with active COVID-19.

V gene TRBV20-1 combines with J gene TRBJ2-5; TRBD2 might be the D (5 bases). Germline loops: CDR1 DFQATT, CDR2 SNEGSKA (reference sequence). The CDR3 spans 15 residues. V lost 3 bases and J lost 2, with 16 bases in between. The CDR3 sequence is CSASTLASPQETQYF. In DNA form, the CDR3 reads TGCAGTGCTAGTACTCTAGCTAGTCCTCAAGAGACCCAGTACTTC.

The chain joins TRBV27 to TRBJ1-1; 7 positions agree with TRBD1. Looked up from germline, CDR1 is MNHEY and CDR2 is SMNVEV (reference sequence). CDR3 size: 14 residues. Trimming removed 6 bases from V and 2 bases from J; junction bases left unmatched: 6. CDR3 DNA sequence: TGTGCCAGCAGGGCCGACAGGGTTAACACTGAAGCTTTCTTT. Protein sequence: CASRADRVNTEAFF.

The rearrangement uses TRBV4-2 and TRBJ2-3; TRBD2 matches 7 bases. The germline gives CDR1 LGHNA, CDR2 YNFKEQ. Trimming removed 0 bases from V and 2 bases from J; junction bases left unmatched: 8. This CDR3 is built from 17 residues. The CDR3 DNA sequence: TGTGCCAGCAGCCAAGATCAGCCTAGCGGACACACAGATACGCAGTATTTT. Protein sequence: CASSQDQPSGHTDTQYF.

CDR3 nucleotide sequence: TGTGCCAGCAGCTTGCAGGGGGCGGACTATGGCTACACCTTC. Residues: CASSLQGADYGYTF. The genes are TRBV5-4 and TRBJ1-2; 8 nucleotides line up with TRBD1. Unmatched junction bases numbered 2, after V lost 1 base and J lost 3 bases. The germline CDR1 and CDR2 sequences are SGHNT and YYREEE (reference sequence). The CDR3 is 14 residues long. The complete variable domain, with remaining parts taken from reference TRBV5-4 and TRBJ1-2, reads ETGVTQSPTHLIKTRGQQVTLRCSSQSGHNTVSWYQQALGQGPQFIFQYYREEENGRGNFPPRFSGLQFPNYSSELNVNALELDDSALYLCASSLQGADYGYTFGSGTRLTVV.

CDR3 protein: CASKPGATNEKLFF. In DNA, the CDR3 is TGTGCCAGCAAACCGGGAGCAACTAATGAAAAACTGTTTTTT. V usage is TRBV6-5 and J usage is TRBJ1-4; D not certain. Germline V lookup: CDR1 MNHEY, CDR2 SVGAGI. The CDR3 extends over 14 amino acids. Trimming pared 7 bases from V and 0 bases from J, leaving 9 bases between.

The rearrangement joins TRBV4-3 to TRBJ2-3, with 9 positions matching TRBD2. V trimming: 4 bases; J trimming: 1 base; junction bases outside the gene matches: 6. Germline values: CDR1 LGHNA, CDR2 YSLEER. CDR3 length: 16 amino acids. CDR3 sequence reads: CASSLFLAGGTDTQYF. In DNA, the CDR3 is TGCGCCAGCAGCCTGTTTTTAGCGGGAGGCACAGATACGCAGTATTTT.

The V call is TRBV7-3, the J call TRBJ1-1; 7 nucleotides line up with TRBD1. Germline V gene data show CDR1 as SGHTA and CDR2 as FQGTGA. The J segment lost 4 bases and the V segment lost 5 bases, leaving 7 bases of the junction unmatched. This CDR3 comprises 14 residues. The CDR3 loop is CASSPGGPGTEAFF. The CDR3 DNA sequence: TGTGCCAGCAGCCCAGGGGGGCCGGGCACTGAAGCTTTCTTT.

This chain uses TRBV5-8 with TRBJ2-1, with D uncertain. Germline values: CDR1 SGHTS, CDR2 YDEGEE. This CDR3 has 15 amino acids. Trimming removed 0 bases from V and 0 bases from J, with 7 bases in between. This CDR3 is CASSLGLRSYNEQFF. The CDR3 DNA reads TGTGCCAGCAGCTTGGGACTCCGCTCCTACAATGAGCAGTTCTTC.

Of note for this clone: The sample holds other DNA sequences that translate to the same CDR3. CDR3 amino acids: CASSLAGAGETQYF. CDR3 nucleotide sequence: TGTGCCAGCAGCTTAGCGGGAGCAGGAGAGACCCAGTACTTC. The rearrangement uses TRBV7-2 and TRBJ2-5; possibly TRBD2 for D (5 bases). Trimming removed 0 bases at V and 4 bases at J, with 9 bases between. Per the germline V gene, CDR1 is SGHTA and CDR2 is FQGNSA. The CDR3 length is 14 residues.

The chain has TRBV13 and TRBJ2-2; 10 bases align to TRBD1. The ends lost 5 bases at V and 5 bases at J; junction bases unmatched: 8. Germline CDR1 reads PRHDT; CDR2 reads FYEKMQ (reference sequence). CDR3 length: 16 residues. The CDR3 loop is CASSPRGTGETGELFF. The CDR3 region has the DNA TGTGCCAGCAGCCCTCGGGGGACAGGGGAAACCGGGGAGCTGTTTTTT.

The chain recombines TRBV3-1 (or the pseudogene TRBV3-2) with TRBJ2-5, with D possibly matching TRBD1 (6 bases). This CDR3 has 14 residues. Trimming left V 4 bases short and J 7 bases short, with 16 bases between. The germline V gene encodes CDR1 LGHDT and CDR2 YNNKEL (reference sequence). CDR3 nucleotide sequence: TGTGCCAGCAGCCTATCCCCAGGGGTGGGGACCCAGTACTTC. Translation gives CASSLSPGVGTQYF.

The chain uses TRBV10-3 and TRBJ2-7; a possible D gene is TRBD2 (6 bases). Germline-derived CDR1 and CDR2 are ENHRY and SYGVKD. The V gene lost 3 bases and the J gene lost 3 bases, with 9 bases spanning the gap. The CDR3 runs 13 residues. The CDR3 is CAISDQTSYEQYF. CDR3 coding DNA: TGTGCCATCAGTGACCAGACTAGCTACGAGCAGTACTTC.

This rearrangement joins TRBV9 to TRBJ2-2; 10 bases map to TRBD2. CDR1 and CDR2 from the germline V gene are SGDLS and YYNGEE. There are 16 residues in the CDR3. Losses at the gene ends were 2 bases for V and 0 bases for J; bases not matched to a gene: 1. CDR3 region: CASSVLAGANTGELFF. The CDR3 DNA follows: TGTGCCAGCAGCGTGCTAGCGGGAGCGAACACCGGGGAGCTGTTTTTT.

The V and J genes are TRBV12-3 or TRBV12-4 and TRBJ1-1, with a weak D call TRBD1 (6 bases). This CDR3 spans 13 amino acids. V was pared by 6 bases and J by 6 bases, with 14 bases between. DNA of the CDR3: TGTGCCAGCAGCCGACAGGTGGGCGCTGAAGCTTTCTTT. It translates to CASSRQVGAEAFF.

In the case of this clone: The same CDR3 can be traced to other DNA sequences in this sample. This rearrangement joins TRBV27 to TRBJ1-4, with 7 bases identical to TRBD1. This CDR3 is built from 15 residues. The germline CDR1 and CDR2 sequences are MNHEY and SMNVEV (reference sequence). The trim removed 4 bases at V and 0 bases at J, leaving 2 bases unmatched. The CDR3 spells CASSSQGATNEKLFF. CDR3 bases: TGTGCCAGCAGTTCCCAGGGGGCAACTAATGAAAAACTGTTTTTT.

This chain joins TRBV7-8 and TRBJ2-1; the D is unclear. The CDR3 consists of 13 residues. Germline CDR1 and CDR2: SGHVS and FQNEAQ. V shed 1 base and J shed 7 bases, with 8 bases lying between them. Here the CDR3 DNA reads TGTGCCAGCAGCTTAGGTTTCGGGAATGAGCAGTTCTTC. It codes for CASSLGFGNEQFF.

This chain connects TRBV7-2 to TRBJ2-7; 14 bases match TRBD2. The CDR3 has 17 residues. With 5 bases clipped from V and 5 bases from J, the junction kept 11 bases outside the gene matches. Germline CDR1 is SGHTA and CDR2 is FQGNSA. The chain's CDR3 is CASSVGGTSGSGNEQYF. The CDR3 DNA follows: TGTGCCAGCAGCGTGGGCGGGACTAGCGGGAGCGGGAACGAGCAGTACTTC.